The T cell receptor beta chain under discussion was sequenced for a study of blood T cell repertoires in COVID-19. CDR3 length: 15 residues. Germline loops: CDR1 KGHSH, CDR2 LQKENI. With V trimmed by 6 bases and J by 7 bases, 15 bases remained unmatched. Produced via immunoSEQ multiplex PCR; TCRdb's table is partial and in-frame only. The top ten hold 13% to 15% of the sample, which has roughly 64,000 clones, about 80% seen once. The Seattle patients joined while their infection was active and were tracked longitudinally afterward. The sequence was obtained from a man aged 55 to 70 with COVID-19, enrolled during active disease. Input material: peripheral blood. The chain carries TRBV18 and TRBJ2-7, with 7 positions matching TRBD2. Written as DNA, the CDR3 is TGTGCCAGCTCCCCCTCCGGACGGCGGGAGAAGGAGCAGTACTTC. Amino acid sequence: CASSPSGRREKEQYF.